The rows below give T cell receptor beta chains drawn from one sample of a study of shared clonotypes between healthy human individuals. Some clones are missing from TCRdb's copy, which holds only in-frame ones; the method was immunoSEQ multiplex PCR. Seen here are about 1 million clones, about 75% observed once, and the top ten hold less than 1.5%. Source material: memory CD4+ T cells sorted from blood. The origin of the receptors is a man between 18 and 35 years old in good health. The CDR3 runs from the conserved cysteine through the conserved F or W. The order of the fields is D gene, clone size, V gene, J gene, CDR3 DNA, CDR3 protein. D genes are given only for firm matches. The size of a clone is reported for some rows only, either as once, few or many, or as a class for expanded clones.

NA	NA	TRBV11-2	TRBJ1-4	TGTGCCAGCAGCTTAGATAGGCAAGGACTGTTTTTT	CASSLDRQGLFF
TRBD1	few	TRBV30	TRBJ1-6	TGTGCCTGGAGTAGGGCAGGGGGCAATTCACCCCTCCACTTT	CAWSRAGGNSPLHF
TRBD2	NA	TRBV6-5	TRBJ2-1	TGTGCCAGCAGCCTAACTAGCGGGGCCTACAATGAGCAGTTCTTC	CASSLTSGAYNEQFF
NA	NA	TRBV19	TRBJ2-4	TGTGCCAGTAGTATAGGGGCAGTTGATAAAAACATTCAGTACTTC	CASSIGAVDKNIQYF
TRBD1	once	TRBV7-2	TRBJ1-2	TGTGCCAGCAGCTTAGCTCCGGGACAGGGTTGGGGCTACACCTTC	CASSLAPGQGWGYTF
NA	NA	TRBV6-5	TRBJ1-3	TGTGCCAGCAGTTACTCTTCAGGGAGCTCTGGAAACACCATATATTTT	CASSYSSGSSGNTIYF
NA	NA	TRBV7-3	TRBJ1-6	TGTGCCAGCAGCTTTGGTGACAGGCCTAATTCACCCCTCCACTTT	CASSFGDRPNSPLHF
NA	NA	TRBV9	TRBJ2-1	TGTGCCAGCAGTTTGACGATCGTAGGAGGGCCTAACAATGAGCAGTTCTTC	CASSLTIVGGPNNEQFF
NA	NA	TRBV18	TRBJ1-2	TGTGCCAGCCGCCCCCCCGGGGGAGGCGACTATGGCTACACCTTC	CASRPPGGGDYGYTF
NA	NA	TRBV5-1	TRBJ2-7	TGCGCCAGCAGCTTGGGACGCCCGGAGACAGGGCAGTACTTC	CASSLGRPETGQYF